This TCR beta chain was retrieved from a study of blood T cell repertoires in COVID-19. Whole-study context: Samples representing acute and convalescent COVID-19 were sourced from the United States, Italy and Spain. PBMCs, B-cell-depleted T cells, or T cells were the source of the cDNA or gDNA that made up the material.

The CDR3 has 18 amino acids. J was trimmed by 4 bases and V by 1 base; bases with no gene match: 12. From germline, CDR1 is LGHDT and CDR2 YNNKEL (reference sequence). In the source study's methods: Researchers report that nucleated cell counts were estimated from reference gene primer amplification. Sequenced by immunoSEQ multiplex PCR; TCRdb stores in-frame clones only, minus some. The V and J calls and clone size were taken over from that table, and D and trimming were inferred from the DNA. The table records under 200,000 clones, roughly 87% of them present only once. The rearrangement links TRBV3-1 (or the pseudogene TRBV3-2) to TRBJ2-5, with 10 bases identical to TRBD2. The sample taken for sequencing was peripheral blood. The clonotype was recovered from a woman in her sixties or seventies who had recovered from COVID-19. In DNA form, the CDR3 reads TGTGCCAGCAGCCAAGTCCCTCTAAGCGGGGGGGCCCCAGAGACCCAGTACTTC. Translation gives CASSQVPLSGGAPETQYF.